The text below deals with one T cell receptor (beta chain). Its antigen is as yet unknown. This CDR3 spans 13 amino acids. Germline CDR1 reads SNHLY; CDR2 reads FYNNEI. The germline V and J ends were trimmed by 4 bases and 1 base, with 7 bases remaining between them. The PCR was carried out with 60 Vbeta primers and 13 Jbeta primers. Measured with immunoSEQ multiplex PCR; TCRdb has only the in-frame clones, and not every one. The sample contains 150,000 to 200,000 clones, 76% of which appear only once. This entry is derived from a study of cytomegalovirus exposure and HLA in healthy donors. Overall study results and limits: Among the CMV-associated chains, three were confirmed in vitro as specific for CMV antigens. Exclusion applied to some V segments, including TRBV6-2 and TRBV6-3, as they were indistinguishable.

The sample consisted of PBMCs. This TCR was sampled from a man younger than 35 in good health and CMV-seronegative. This chain connects TRBV2 to TRBJ1-1; D uncertain. CDR3 residues: CASSVYQNTEAFF. CDR3 DNA sequence: TGTGCCAGCAGTGTCTATCAGAACACTGAAGCTTTCTTT.